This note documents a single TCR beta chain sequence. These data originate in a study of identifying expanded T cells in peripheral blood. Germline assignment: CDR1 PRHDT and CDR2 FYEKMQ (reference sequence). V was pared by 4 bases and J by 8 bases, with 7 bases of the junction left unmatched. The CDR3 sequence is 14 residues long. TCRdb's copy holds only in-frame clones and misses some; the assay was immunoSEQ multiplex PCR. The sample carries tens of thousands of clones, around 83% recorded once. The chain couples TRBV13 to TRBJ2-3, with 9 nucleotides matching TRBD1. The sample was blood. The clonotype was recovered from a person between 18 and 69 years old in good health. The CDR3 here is CASSSTGGAFTQYF. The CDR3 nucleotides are TGTGCCAGCAGCTCAACAGGGGGCGCATTTACGCAGTATTTT. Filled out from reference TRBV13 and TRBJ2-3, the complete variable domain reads AAGVIQSPRHLIKEKRETATLKCYPIPRHDTVYWYQQGPGQDPQFLISFYEKMQSDKGSIPDRFSAQQFSDYHSELNMSSLELGDSALYFCASSSTGGAFTQYFGPGTRLTVL.